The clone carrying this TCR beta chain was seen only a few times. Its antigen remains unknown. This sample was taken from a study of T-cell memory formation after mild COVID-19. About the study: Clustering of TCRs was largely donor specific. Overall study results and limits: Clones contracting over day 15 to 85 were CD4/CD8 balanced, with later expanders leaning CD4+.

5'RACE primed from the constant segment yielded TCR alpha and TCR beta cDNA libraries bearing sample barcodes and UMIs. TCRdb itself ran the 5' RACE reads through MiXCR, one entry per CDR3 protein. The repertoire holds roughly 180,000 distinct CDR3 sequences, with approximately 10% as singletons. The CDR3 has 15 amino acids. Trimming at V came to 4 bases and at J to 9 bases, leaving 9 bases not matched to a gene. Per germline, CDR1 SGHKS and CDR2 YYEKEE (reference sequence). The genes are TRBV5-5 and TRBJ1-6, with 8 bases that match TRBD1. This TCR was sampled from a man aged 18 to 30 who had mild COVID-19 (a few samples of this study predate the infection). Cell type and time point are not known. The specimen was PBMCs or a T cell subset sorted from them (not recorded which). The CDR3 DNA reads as TGTGCCAGCAGCCGGACGGACAGGGAGGTTTCACCCCTCCACTTT. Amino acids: CASSRTDREVSPLHF.